The present entry profiles one T cell receptor beta chain with its context. Indicated treatment: randomized to nivolumab then ipilimumab (arm A) or the reverse (arm B). These data belong to a study of sequential checkpoint blockade in melanoma. Study-wide background: First-line arms were nivolumab then ipilimumab, or the reverse, randomized 1:1.

Unmatched junction bases numbered 9, after V lost 6 bases and J lost 5 bases. The germline CDR1 and CDR2 sequences are MNHEY and SMNVEV (reference sequence). There are 14 residues in the CDR3. The protocol was immunoSEQ multiplex PCR, while the TCRdb copy is restricted to in-frame clones and leaves out a portion. This table holds about 21,000 clones, about four fifths found once. The rearrangement joins TRBV27 to TRBJ1-1; 7 positions match TRBD1. The clonotype was recovered from a human donor with melanoma. This specimen was CD8+ T cells sorted from blood (inferred from file names), taken from a patient given nivolumab and ipilimumab in sequence. The CDR3 bases are TGTGCCAGCAGCCCACGAGGGGGCTATACTGAAGCTTTCTTT. Protein sequence: CASSPRGGYTEAFF.